The clone carrying this TCR beta chain has a handful of counts. No antigen is known for it. A total of 2 million PBMCs stored at -80 degrees C provided the unsorted libraries. MiXCR, run by TCRdb on the 5' RACE reads, gives a single entry per CDR3 protein. The sample yields 71,000 or so distinct CDR3 sequences, roughly 4.8% seen once. This sample stems from a study of neurological immune-mediated disorders. Findings and limits, study-wide: Multiple sclerosis patients had less TCR clonal expansion than even healthy controls, unlike HTLV-1-associated myelopathy. The repertoires of 18 of 34 multiple sclerosis patients fell into one related-CDR3 cluster (a possible signature) under phylogenetic grouping.

V lost 5 bases and J lost 2; bases outside the gene matches: 6. This CDR3 comprises 16 residues. Germline V lookup: CDR1 ENHRY, CDR2 SYGVKD. The sequencing input was PBMCs. This chain joins TRBV10-3 and TRBJ2-3, with TRBD2 matching over 11 bases. This TCR was recovered from a woman aged 30 to 39 with multiple sclerosis. The CDR3 protein is CAISLLAGAFTDTQYF. In nucleotides, the CDR3 is TGTGCCATCAGTTTACTAGCGGGGGCCTTCACAGATACGCAGTATTTT.